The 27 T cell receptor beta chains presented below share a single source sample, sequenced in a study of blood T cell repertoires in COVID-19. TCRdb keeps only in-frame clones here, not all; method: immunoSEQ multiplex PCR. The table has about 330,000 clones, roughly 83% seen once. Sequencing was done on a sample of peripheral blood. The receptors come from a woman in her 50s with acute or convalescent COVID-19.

In DNA, the CDR3 is TGTGCCTGGAGATGGGGTAAAGGACTAGACAATGAGCAGTTCTTC. This sequence encodes CAWRWGKGLDNEQFF. The gene calls are TRBV30 and TRBJ2-1; 7 bases are shared with TRBD2. CDR3 length equals 15 residues. In germline, CDR1 is GTSNPN, CDR2 SVGIG (reference sequence). Trimming at V came to 3 bases and at J to 5 bases, leaving 10 bases not matched to a gene.

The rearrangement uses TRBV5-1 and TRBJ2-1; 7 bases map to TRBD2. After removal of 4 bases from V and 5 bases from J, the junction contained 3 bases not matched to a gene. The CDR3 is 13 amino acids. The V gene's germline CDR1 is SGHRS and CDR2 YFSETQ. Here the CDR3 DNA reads TGCGCCAGCAGCACCGGGAGGAACAATGAGCAGTTCTTC. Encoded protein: CASSTGRNNEQFF.

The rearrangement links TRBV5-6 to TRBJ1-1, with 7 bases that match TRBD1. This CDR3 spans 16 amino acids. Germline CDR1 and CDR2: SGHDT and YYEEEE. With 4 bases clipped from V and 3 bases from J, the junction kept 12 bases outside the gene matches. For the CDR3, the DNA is TGTGCCAGCAGCCTTATGACAGGGTCCCGTTACACTGAAGCTTTCTTT. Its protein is CASSLMTGSRYTEAFF. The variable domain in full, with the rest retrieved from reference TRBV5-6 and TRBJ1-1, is DAGVTQSPTHLIKTRGQQVTLRCSPKSGHDTVSWYQQALGQGPQFIFQYYEEEERQRGNFPDRFSGHQFPNYSSELNVNALLLGDSALYLCASSLMTGSRYTEAFFGQGTRLTVV.

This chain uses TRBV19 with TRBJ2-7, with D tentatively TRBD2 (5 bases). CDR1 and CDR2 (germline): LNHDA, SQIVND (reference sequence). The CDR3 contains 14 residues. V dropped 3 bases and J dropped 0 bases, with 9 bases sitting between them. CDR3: CASSIPGISYEQYF. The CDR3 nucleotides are TGTGCCAGTAGTATTCCGGGAATCTCCTACGAGCAGTACTTC.

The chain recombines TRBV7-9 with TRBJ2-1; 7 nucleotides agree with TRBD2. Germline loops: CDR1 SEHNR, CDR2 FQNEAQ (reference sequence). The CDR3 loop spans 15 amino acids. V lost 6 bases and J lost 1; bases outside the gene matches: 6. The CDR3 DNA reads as TGTGCCAGCAGATTCGGACTAGGGTCCTACAATGAGCAGTTCTTC. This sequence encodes CASRFGLGSYNEQFF.

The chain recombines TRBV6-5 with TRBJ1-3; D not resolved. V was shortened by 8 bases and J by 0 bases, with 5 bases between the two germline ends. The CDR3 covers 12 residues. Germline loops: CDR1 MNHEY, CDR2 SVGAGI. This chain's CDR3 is CASQNSGNTIYF. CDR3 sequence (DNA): TGTGCCAGCCAGAACTCTGGAAACACCATATATTTT.

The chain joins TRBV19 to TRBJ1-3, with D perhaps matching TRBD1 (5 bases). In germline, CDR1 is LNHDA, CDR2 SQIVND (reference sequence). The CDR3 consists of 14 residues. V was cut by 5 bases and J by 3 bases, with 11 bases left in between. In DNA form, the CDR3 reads TGTGCCAGTAGTCCCTCGGGGGATGGAAACACCATATATTTT. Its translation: CASSPSGDGNTIYF.

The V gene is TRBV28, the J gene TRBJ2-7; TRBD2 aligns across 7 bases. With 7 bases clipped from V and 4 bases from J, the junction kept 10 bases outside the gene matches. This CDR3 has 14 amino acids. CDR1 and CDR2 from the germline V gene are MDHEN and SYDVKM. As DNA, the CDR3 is TGTGCCAGCACCTTTGCGGGAGCGGGGTACGAGCAGTACTTC. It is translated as CASTFAGAGYEQYF.

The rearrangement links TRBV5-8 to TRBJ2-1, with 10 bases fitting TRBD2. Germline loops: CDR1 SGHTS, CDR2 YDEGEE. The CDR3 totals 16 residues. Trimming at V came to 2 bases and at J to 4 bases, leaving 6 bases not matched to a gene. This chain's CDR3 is CASSFSTSGPYNEQFF. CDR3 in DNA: TGTGCCAGCAGCTTCTCGACTAGCGGGCCTTACAATGAGCAGTTCTTC. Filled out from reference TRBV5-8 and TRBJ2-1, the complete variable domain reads EAGVTQSPTHLIKTRGQQATLRCSPISGHTSVYWYQQALGLGLQFLLWYDEGEERNRGNFPPRFSGRQFPNYSSELNVNALELEDSALYLCASSFSTSGPYNEQFFGPGTRLTVL.

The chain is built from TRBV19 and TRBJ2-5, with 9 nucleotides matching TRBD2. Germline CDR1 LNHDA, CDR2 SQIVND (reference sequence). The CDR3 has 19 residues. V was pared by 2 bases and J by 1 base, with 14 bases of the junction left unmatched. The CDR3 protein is CASSIIATSGGTLQETQYF. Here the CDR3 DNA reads TGTGCCAGTAGTATAATTGCGACTAGCGGAGGAACCCTCCAAGAGACCCAGTACTTC.

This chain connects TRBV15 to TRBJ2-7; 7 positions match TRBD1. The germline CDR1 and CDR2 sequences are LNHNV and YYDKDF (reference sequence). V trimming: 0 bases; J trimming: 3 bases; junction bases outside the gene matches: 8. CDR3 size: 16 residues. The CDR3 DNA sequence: TGTGCCACCAGCAGAGATTGGATAGGGACAGACTACGAGCAGTACTTC. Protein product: CATSRDWIGTDYEQYF.

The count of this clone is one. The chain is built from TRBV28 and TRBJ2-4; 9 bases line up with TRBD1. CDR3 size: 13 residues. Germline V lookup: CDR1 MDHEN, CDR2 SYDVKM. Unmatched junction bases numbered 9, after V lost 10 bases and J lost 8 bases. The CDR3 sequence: CAIGGQGVDIQYF. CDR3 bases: TGTGCCATCGGGGGACAGGGCGTGGACATTCAGTACTTC.

Here the CDR3 DNA reads TGTGCCACCAGCAGTTTAGAGGGGGCAGGAAACACCATATATTTT. It translates to CATSSLEGAGNTIYF. The rearrangement joins TRBV15 to TRBJ1-3; 7 nucleotides line up with TRBD1. CDR3 length: 15 amino acids. J was trimmed by 4 bases and V by 3 bases; bases with no gene match: 6. From germline, CDR1 is LNHNV and CDR2 YYDKDF (reference sequence).

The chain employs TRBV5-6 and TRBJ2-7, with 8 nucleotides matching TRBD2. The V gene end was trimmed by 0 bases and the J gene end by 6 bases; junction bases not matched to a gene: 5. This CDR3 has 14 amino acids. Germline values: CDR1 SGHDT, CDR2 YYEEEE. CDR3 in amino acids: CASSLGRREGEQYF. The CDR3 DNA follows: TGTGCCAGCAGCTTGGGACGTCGGGAGGGCGAGCAGTACTTC.

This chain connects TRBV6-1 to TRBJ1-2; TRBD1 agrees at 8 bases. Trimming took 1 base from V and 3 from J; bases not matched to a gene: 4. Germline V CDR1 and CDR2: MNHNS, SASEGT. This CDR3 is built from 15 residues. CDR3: CASSEVPGQDYGYTF. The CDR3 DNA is TGTGCCAGCAGTGAAGTTCCGGGACAGGACTATGGCTACACCTTC.

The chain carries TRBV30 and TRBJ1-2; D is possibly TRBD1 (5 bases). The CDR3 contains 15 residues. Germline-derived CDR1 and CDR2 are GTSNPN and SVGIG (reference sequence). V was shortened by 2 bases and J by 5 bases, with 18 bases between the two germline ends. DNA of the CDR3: TGTGCCTGGAGTCCCCTTGACAGCGCCGATTATGGCTACACCTTC. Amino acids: CAWSPLDSADYGYTF.

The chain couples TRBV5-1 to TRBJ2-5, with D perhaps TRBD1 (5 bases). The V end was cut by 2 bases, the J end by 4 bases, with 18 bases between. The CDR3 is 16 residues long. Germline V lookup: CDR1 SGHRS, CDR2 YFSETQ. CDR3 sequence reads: CASSLPQGLGVETQYF. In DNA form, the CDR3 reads TGCGCCAGCAGCTTACCTCAGGGCCTCGGTGTAGAGACCCAGTACTTC.

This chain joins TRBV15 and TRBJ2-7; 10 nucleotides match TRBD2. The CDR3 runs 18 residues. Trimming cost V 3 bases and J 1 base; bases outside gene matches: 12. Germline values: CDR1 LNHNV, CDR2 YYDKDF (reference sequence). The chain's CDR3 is CATSRTASSGSLSYEQYF. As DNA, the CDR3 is TGTGCCACCAGCAGGACTGCTTCTAGCGGGAGTTTATCCTACGAGCAGTACTTC.

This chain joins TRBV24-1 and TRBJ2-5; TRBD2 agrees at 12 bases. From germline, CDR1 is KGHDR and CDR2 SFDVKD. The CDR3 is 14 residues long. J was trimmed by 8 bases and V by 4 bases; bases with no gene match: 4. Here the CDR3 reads CATSDLTSGSTQYF. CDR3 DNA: TGTGCCACCAGTGACTTGACTAGCGGGAGTACCCAGTACTTC.

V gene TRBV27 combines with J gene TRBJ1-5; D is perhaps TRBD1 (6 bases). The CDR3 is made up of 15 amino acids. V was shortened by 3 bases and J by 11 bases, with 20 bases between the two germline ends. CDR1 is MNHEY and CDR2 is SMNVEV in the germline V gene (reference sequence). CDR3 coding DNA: TGTGCCAGCAGTTTTTCGACAGGAGCAGTGGGCACCCAGCATTTT. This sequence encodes CASSFSTGAVGTQHF.

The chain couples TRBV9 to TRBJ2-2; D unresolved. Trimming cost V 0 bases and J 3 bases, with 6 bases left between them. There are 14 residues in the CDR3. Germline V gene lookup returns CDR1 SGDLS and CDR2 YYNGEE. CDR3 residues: CASSVVGHTGELFF. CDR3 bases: TGTGCCAGCAGCGTAGTCGGTCACACCGGGGAGCTGTTTTTT.

CDR3 protein: CAWTLASPDTQYF. The CDR3 nucleotides are TGTGCCTGGACGTTAGCGAGCCCAGATACGCAGTATTTT. The chain employs TRBV30 and TRBJ2-3, with a tentative D call TRBD2 (5 bases). CDR1 is GTSNPN, CDR2 SVGIG, per germline (reference sequence). The CDR3 extends over 13 amino acids. With 4 bases removed from V and 4 bases from J, the gap between germline ends came to 12 bases.

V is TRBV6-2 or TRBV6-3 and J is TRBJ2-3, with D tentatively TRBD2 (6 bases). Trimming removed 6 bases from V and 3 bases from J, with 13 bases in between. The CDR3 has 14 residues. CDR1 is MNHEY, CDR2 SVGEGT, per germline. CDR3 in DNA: TGTGCCAGCAGCTTGGGACTGTCAACAGATACGCAGTATTTT. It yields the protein CASSLGLSTDTQYF.

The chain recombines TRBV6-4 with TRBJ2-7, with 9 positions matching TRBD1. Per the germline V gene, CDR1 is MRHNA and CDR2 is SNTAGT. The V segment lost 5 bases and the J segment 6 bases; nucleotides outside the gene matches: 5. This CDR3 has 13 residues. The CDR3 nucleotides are TGTGCCAGCAGTATGGGGACAGGGACCGAGCAGTACTTC. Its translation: CASSMGTGTEQYF.

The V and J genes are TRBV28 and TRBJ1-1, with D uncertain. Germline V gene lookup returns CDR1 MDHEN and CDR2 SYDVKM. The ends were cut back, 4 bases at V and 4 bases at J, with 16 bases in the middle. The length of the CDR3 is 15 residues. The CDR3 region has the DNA TGTGCCAGCAGTTCCAGCGGGTCCACGGGCACTGAAGCTTTCTTT. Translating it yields CASSSSGSTGTEAFF.

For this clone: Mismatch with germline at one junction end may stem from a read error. CDR3 DNA: TGTGCCAGCAGCCAAGATCTTAGTGCCAGGGGGGCAAGCTTC. Amino acid sequence: CASSQDLSARGASF. The chain couples TRBV3-1 (or the pseudogene TRBV3-2) to TRBJ2-7; the D gene is possibly TRBD1 (7 bases). Germline V gene data show CDR1 as LGHDT and CDR2 as YNNKEL (reference sequence). The CDR3 length is 14 residues.

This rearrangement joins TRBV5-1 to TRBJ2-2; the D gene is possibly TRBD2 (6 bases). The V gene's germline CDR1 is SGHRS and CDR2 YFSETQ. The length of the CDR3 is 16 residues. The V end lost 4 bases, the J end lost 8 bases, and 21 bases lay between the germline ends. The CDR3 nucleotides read TGCGCCAGCAGCCCGGGAGCCGGGACCCAAATGGGGGAGCTGTTTTTT. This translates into CASSPGAGTQMGELFF.